These T cell receptor beta chains were read from a single sample in a study of CD8 T cells in Susac syndrome. TCRdb re-called the immunoSEQ multiplex PCR reads through MiXCR, storing one row per CDR3 protein. The table lists fewer than 200,000 distinct CDR3 sequences, under 95% of them singletons. The sample consisted of CD4+ T cells from PBMCs. Every receptor here comes from a human donor with Susac syndrome. The CDR3 runs from the conserved cysteine through the conserved F or W.

j_call v_call cdr3_aa
TRBJ1-2 TRBV29-1 CSASKGGNYGYTF
TRBJ1-1 TRBV12-3/TRBV12-4 CASSLGQTNTEAFF
TRBJ1-6 TRBV20-1 CSARDSLLHLNSPLHF
TRBJ1-6 TRBV7-2 CASTLPQAPLHF
TRBJ1-2 TRBV6-5 CASSRQSPNYGYTF
TRBJ1-6 TRBV2 CASSENPGTLHF
TRBJ2-6 TRBV20-1 CSARPGVGGSGANVLTF
TRBJ1-3 TRBV9 CASSASSGNTIYF
TRBJ2-1 TRBV29-1 CSVLAGGTSEQFF
TRBJ2-7 TRBV20-1 CSARDVRGQSSYEQYF
TRBJ1-2 TRBV29-1 CSVEWVEPTHNYGYTF
TRBJ2-3 TRBV20-1 CSAKGRGTDTQYF
TRBJ1-6 TRBV12-3/TRBV12-4 CASSFSVIQYNSPLHF
TRBJ2-5 TRBV3-1 CASSQRKADRLAGAYQETQYF
TRBJ2-5 TRBV15 CATSKGLNQETQYF
TRBJ2-3 TRBV5-1 CASRRSDRDTDTQYF
TRBJ2-3 TRBV5-1 CASRSGTATDTQYF
TRBJ1-3 TRBV5-6 CASSPDKSSGNTIYF
TRBJ2-3 TRBV30 CAWDSNTDTQYF
TRBJ2-4 TRBV29-1 CSVQGDKNIQYF
TRBJ1-1 TRBV20-1 CSASVSEFEAFF
TRBJ2-2 TRBV10-2 CASRSGDGELFF